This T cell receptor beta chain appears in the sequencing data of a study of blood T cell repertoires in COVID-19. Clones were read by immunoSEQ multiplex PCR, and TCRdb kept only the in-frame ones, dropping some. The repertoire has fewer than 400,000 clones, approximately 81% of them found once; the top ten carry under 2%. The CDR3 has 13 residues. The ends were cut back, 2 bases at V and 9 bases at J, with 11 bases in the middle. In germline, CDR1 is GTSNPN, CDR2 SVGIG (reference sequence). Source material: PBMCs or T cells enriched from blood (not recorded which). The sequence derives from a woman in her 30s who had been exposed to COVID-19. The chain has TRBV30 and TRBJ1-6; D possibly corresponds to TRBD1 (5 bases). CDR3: CAWSSRDSSPLHF. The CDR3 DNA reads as TGTGCCTGGAGTTCAAGGGACTCTTCACCCCTCCACTTT.